The 25 T cell receptor beta chains given below trace back to one sample, sequenced in a study of shared clonotypes between healthy human individuals. Profiled with immunoSEQ multiplex PCR; TCRdb holds only in-frame clones, not every one. The sample shows 2 million to 2.5 million clones, approximately 95% of them seen only once. Source material: naive CD4+ T cells sorted from blood. As for subset: CD45RA+ positively selected. The receptors originated from a man aged 18 to 30 in good health.

In the case of this clone: This sample includes further DNA sequences coding for the same CDR3. The chain joins TRBV5-4 to TRBJ2-2, with D tentatively TRBD1 (6 bases). This CDR3 has 15 residues. Germline V lookup: CDR1 SGHNT, CDR2 YYREEE (reference sequence). Trimming took off 2 bases at V and 0 bases at J, with 8 bases between the two ends. The CDR3 loop reads CASSLRTANTGELFF. The CDR3 region has the DNA TGTGCCAGCAGCTTACGGACAGCGAACACCGGGGAGCTGTTTTTT. The full variable domain, its missing parts supplied by reference TRBV5-4 and TRBJ2-2, is ETGVTQSPTHLIKTRGQQVTLRCSSQSGHNTVSWYQQALGQGPQFIFQYYREEENGRGNFPPRFSGLQFPNYSSELNVNALELDDSALYLCASSLRTANTGELFFGEGSRLTVL.

The rearrangement links TRBV6-5 to TRBJ1-2; TRBD1 agrees at 10 bases. This CDR3 has 14 amino acids. Germline CDR1 is MNHEY and CDR2 is SVGAGI. V trimming: 6 bases; J trimming: 2 bases; junction bases outside the gene matches: 3. This CDR3 is CASSGDRGNYGYTF. The CDR3 DNA is TGTGCCAGCAGCGGGGACAGGGGAAACTATGGCTACACCTTC.

This clone has just one count. The V and J genes are TRBV2 and TRBJ2-7; D tentatively fits TRBD1 or TRBD2 (6 bases each). In germline, CDR1 is SNHLY, CDR2 FYNNEI. This CDR3 region has 13 residues. Trimming took 7 bases from V and 4 from J, leaving 14 bases between them. CDR3 amino acids: CASIGGILYEQYF. The CDR3 nucleotides read TGTGCCAGCATAGGGGGGATCCTATACGAGCAGTACTTC.

The chain couples TRBV30 to TRBJ2-7; TRBD1 aligns across 9 bases. Per the germline V gene, CDR1 is GTSNPN and CDR2 is SVGIG (reference sequence). J gave up 0 bases and V 3 bases, and 6 bases lay outside the gene matches. This CDR3 is 15 amino acids long. In nucleotides, the CDR3 is TGTGCCTGGAGGGATACAGGGGGCAGCTCCTACGAGCAGTACTTC. Translation: CAWRDTGGSSYEQYF. Using reference TRBV30 and TRBJ2-7 for the parts outside the CDR3, the full variable domain is SQTIHQWPATLVQPVGSPLSLECTVEGTSNPNLYWYRQAAGRGLQLLFYSVGIGQISSEVPQNLSASRPQDRQFILSSKKLLLSDSGFYLCAWRDTGGSSYEQYFGPGTRLTVT.

On this clone itself: The same CDR3 can be traced to other DNA sequences in this sample. CDR3 amino acids: CAISESGGVNQPQHF. The CDR3 nucleotides read TGTGCCATCAGTGAGTCCGGGGGGGTGAATCAGCCCCAGCATTTT. The V call is TRBV10-3, the J call TRBJ1-5, with D perhaps matching TRBD1 (5 bases). This CDR3 is 15 amino acids long. V lost 0 bases, J lost 4 bases, and 10 bases lay in between. CDR1 is ENHRY and CDR2 is SYGVKD in the germline V gene.

The chain links TRBV7-9 to TRBJ2-1; D gene unclear. V was shortened by 5 bases and J by 6 bases, with 14 bases between the two germline ends. Germline V CDR1 and CDR2: SEHNR, FQNEAQ (reference sequence). The CDR3 is made up of 14 amino acids. DNA of the CDR3: TGTGCCAGCAGCCCCCTGGGCAGGACCAATGAGCAGTTCTTC. The encoded protein is CASSPLGRTNEQFF. Full variable domain (rest looked up from reference TRBV7-9 and TRBJ2-1): DTGVSQNPRHKITKRGQNVTFRCDPISEHNRLYWYRQTLGQGPEFLTYFQNEAQLEKSRLLSDRFSAERPKGSFSTLEIQRTEQGDSAMYLCASSPLGRTNEQFFGPGTRLTVL.

The chain uses TRBV7-2 and TRBJ2-5; 7 nucleotides align to TRBD2. Germline CDR1 reads SGHTA; CDR2 reads FQGNSA. J was trimmed by 5 bases and V by 2 bases; bases with no gene match: 5. The CDR3 is 14 amino acids. CDR3 nucleotide sequence: TGTGCCAGCAGCTTAATCGTACTAGCGGAGACCCAGTACTTC. Translation: CASSLIVLAETQYF. Full variable domain (outside the CDR3, taken from reference TRBV7-2 and TRBJ2-5): GAGVSQSPSNKVTEKGKDVELRCDPISGHTALYWYRQSLGQGLEFLIYFQGNSAPDKSGLPSDRFSAERTGGSVSTLTIQRTQQEDSAVYLCASSLIVLAETQYFGPGTRLLVL.

CDR3 coding DNA: TGCAGTGCTAGGAAGGGGCACGAGCAGTACTTC. It specifies CSARKGHEQYF. The V and J genes are TRBV20-1 and TRBJ2-7; D might be TRBD1 (5 bases). CDR1 and CDR2 (germline): DFQATT, SNEGSKA (reference sequence). This CDR3 contains 11 residues. V shed 3 bases and J shed 5 bases, with 8 bases lying between them.

The count of this clone is one. The chain couples TRBV7-9 to TRBJ2-1; 12 bases match TRBD2. V dropped 1 base and J dropped 16; count of bases not matched to a gene: 11. This CDR3 is built from 15 residues. CDR1 and CDR2 (germline): SEHNR, FQNEAQ (reference sequence). The CDR3 region is CASSLGLAGAIPIFF. CDR3 sequence (DNA): TGTGCCAGCAGCTTAGGACTAGCGGGGGCCATCCCGATCTTCTTC.

CDR3 region: CASSLFPGQGYEQYF. In DNA form, the CDR3 reads TGTGCCAGCAGTTTGTTTCCGGGACAGGGCTACGAGCAGTACTTC. The chain recombines TRBV28 with TRBJ2-7; 9 bases line up with TRBD1. J was trimmed by 3 bases and V by 3 bases; bases with no gene match: 6. Germline CDR1 and CDR2: MDHEN and SYDVKM. The CDR3 contains 15 residues. Complete variable domain (other parts from reference TRBV28 and TRBJ2-7): DVKVTQSSRYLVKRTGEKVFLECVQDMDHENMFWYRQDPGLGLRLIYFSYDVKMKEKGDIPEGYSVSREKKERFSLILESASTNQTSMYLCASSLFPGQGYEQYFGPGTRLTVT.

V and J are TRBV6-1 and TRBJ2-3; 12 positions agree with TRBD2. The V gene end was trimmed by 5 bases and the J gene end by 3 bases; junction bases not matched to a gene: 6. There are 16 residues in the CDR3. Germline V gives CDR1 MNHNS, CDR2 SASEGT. DNA of the CDR3: TGTGCCAGCAGTCAAGGCCTAGCGGGGGGGACAGATACGCAGTATTTT. This translates into CASSQGLAGGTDTQYF.

The J gene is TRBJ1-1, the V gene TRBV6-5; D is unclear. Trimming shortened V by 5 bases and J by 3 bases, and 7 bases separated the two germline ends. The CDR3 extends over 12 amino acids. From germline, CDR1 is MNHEY and CDR2 SVGAGI. The CDR3 reads CASSTGHTEAFF. The CDR3 coding sequence is TGTGCCAGCAGTACGGGCCACACTGAAGCTTTCTTT.

In nucleotides, the CDR3 is TGTGCCAGCAGCCGGGGACAGGGGGCTAACACCATATATTTT. Residues: CASSRGQGANTIYF. This rearrangement joins TRBV5-4 to TRBJ1-3; the match to TRBD1 covers 12 bases. J lost 7 bases, V lost 4 bases, and 3 bases had no gene match. The CDR3 totals 14 residues. Germline V lookup: CDR1 SGHNT, CDR2 YYREEE (reference sequence).

The chain employs TRBV23-1 and TRBJ1-1; D remains ambiguous. TRBV23-1 is assigned to the ORF class and has an uncertain function. V lost 4 bases and J lost 1, with 10 bases in between. The CDR3 runs 14 residues. CDR3 protein: CASSLTLGNTEAFF. In nucleotides, the CDR3 is TGCGCCAGCAGTCTGACGTTGGGGAACACTGAAGCTTTCTTT.

V gene TRBV5-6 combines with J gene TRBJ1-2, with D perhaps TRBD1 (6 bases). The germline gives CDR1 SGHDT, CDR2 YYEEEE. This CDR3 contains 13 residues. V was clipped by 1 base and J by 7 bases, with 11 bases between them. The CDR3 sequence: CASSLNRVRGYTF. The CDR3 DNA reads as TGTGCCAGCAGCTTGAACAGGGTCCGTGGCTACACCTTC.

This sequence joins TRBV30 and TRBJ2-5; 11 bases agree with TRBD2. From germline, CDR1 is GTSNPN and CDR2 SVGIG (reference sequence). The V segment lost 4 bases and the J segment 1 base; nucleotides outside the gene matches: 5. There are 15 residues in the CDR3. The CDR3 DNA sequence: TGTGCCTGGACCCGTAGCGGGGGGGCCCAAGAGACCCAGTACTTC. Translation gives CAWTRSGGAQETQYF.

J is TRBJ1-4 and V is TRBV4-3; D remains unclear. CDR1 is LGHNA and CDR2 is YSLEER in the germline V gene. This CDR3 spans 16 amino acids. Trimming left V 0 bases short and J 0 bases short, with 8 bases between. The CDR3, as DNA: TGCGCCAGCAGCCAAGATCAAAGTGCAACTAATGAAAAACTGTTTTTT. Its protein product is CASSQDQSATNEKLFF.

The J gene is TRBJ2-7, the V gene TRBV6-6; TRBD1 matches at 9 bases. CDR1 is MNHNY, CDR2 SVGAGI, per germline (reference sequence). This CDR3 is 16 amino acids long. Trimming took 6 bases from V and 5 from J; bases not matched to a gene: 14. The CDR3 sequence is CASSAYRQGDPHEQYF. The CDR3 DNA is TGTGCCAGCAGCGCCTATCGACAGGGGGATCCCCACGAGCAGTACTTC.

In the case of this clone: The same CDR3 arises from other DNA sequences in this sample as well. The genes are TRBV5-1 and TRBJ2-3; D might be TRBD1 (5 bases). This CDR3 is built from 13 residues. V was cut by 5 bases and J by 0 bases, with 7 bases left in between. Germline V gives CDR1 SGHRS, CDR2 YFSETQ. In nucleotides, the CDR3 is TGCGCCAGCAGGGGGCCAAGCACAGATACGCAGTATTTT. Residues: CASRGPSTDTQYF.

In nucleotides, the CDR3 is TGTGCCAGCAGTTTATTCAGACAAATGAACACCGGGGAGCTGTTTTTT. Translating it yields CASSLFRQMNTGELFF. The chain links TRBV28 to TRBJ2-2; D remains unclear. The germline V gene encodes CDR1 MDHEN and CDR2 SYDVKM. The CDR3 runs to 16 residues. Trimming took off 1 base at V and 1 base at J, with 10 bases between the two ends.

The chain recombines TRBV4-3 with TRBJ1-1, with a weak D call TRBD1 (6 bases). The CDR3 loop spans 13 amino acids. Germline-derived CDR1 and CDR2 are LGHNA and YSLEER. Trimming took 0 bases from V and 9 from J, leaving 11 bases between them. The CDR3 spells CASSQEQGTKAFF. The CDR3 nucleotides read TGCGCCAGCAGCCAAGAACAGGGTACAAAAGCTTTCTTT.

The chain combines TRBV2 with TRBJ2-2, with D hard to call. V dropped 5 bases and J dropped 5 bases, with 15 bases sitting between them. This CDR3 has 15 residues. Germline values: CDR1 SNHLY, CDR2 FYNNEI. CDR3 in DNA: TGTGCCAGCAGTCCCGAGTTTATCCGTACCGGGGAGCTGTTTTTT. Protein: CASSPEFIRTGELFF.

This chain joins TRBV19 and TRBJ1-1; 8 bases are shared with TRBD1. Per the germline V gene, CDR1 is LNHDA and CDR2 is SQIVND (reference sequence). Losses at the gene ends were 6 bases for V and 6 bases for J; bases not matched to a gene: 6. The CDR3 is made up of 13 amino acids. The CDR3 sequence is CASSPTGEPEAFF. Written as DNA, the CDR3 is TGTGCCAGTAGCCCGACAGGGGAACCTGAAGCTTTCTTT.

The CDR3 reads CASSHPMAGDGGNTIYF. Here the CDR3 DNA reads TGTGCCAGCAGCCACCCCATGGCAGGGGACGGTGGAAACACCATATATTTT. The chain joins TRBV4-2 to TRBJ1-3; D perhaps matches TRBD1 (6 bases). The V end was cut by 3 bases, the J end by 3 bases, with 18 bases between. The CDR3 is 17 amino acids. The V gene's germline CDR1 is LGHNA and CDR2 YNFKEQ.

The chain joins TRBV30 to TRBJ1-1; D is perhaps TRBD1 (6 bases). Germline V CDR1 and CDR2: GTSNPN, SVGIG (reference sequence). This CDR3 comprises 14 residues. The V gene lost 3 bases and the J gene lost 5 bases, with 16 bases spanning the gap. In nucleotides, the CDR3 is TGTGCCTGGAGGCCTCAGGGGCCGGGGACTGAAGCTTTCTTT. Residues: CAWRPQGPGTEAFF.